The source of this T cell receptor beta chain is a study of blood T cell repertoires in COVID-19. Clones were read by immunoSEQ multiplex PCR, and TCRdb kept only the in-frame ones, dropping some. This sample yields 20,000 to 30,000 clones, of which roughly 86% are seen a single time; roughly 4.7% belongs to the top ten. This CDR3 is built from 11 residues. Trimming pared 5 bases from V and 12 bases from J, leaving 15 bases between. Germline values: CDR1 DFQATT, CDR2 SNEGSKA (reference sequence). This sequence joins TRBV20-1 and TRBJ2-3; D is ambiguous. The sample comprised peripheral blood. The source of this sequence is a man aged 45-65 years with active COVID-19. CDR3 sequence reads: CSAYERLTQYF. DNA of the CDR3: TGCAGTGCTTATGAGCGTCTAACCCAGTATTTT.